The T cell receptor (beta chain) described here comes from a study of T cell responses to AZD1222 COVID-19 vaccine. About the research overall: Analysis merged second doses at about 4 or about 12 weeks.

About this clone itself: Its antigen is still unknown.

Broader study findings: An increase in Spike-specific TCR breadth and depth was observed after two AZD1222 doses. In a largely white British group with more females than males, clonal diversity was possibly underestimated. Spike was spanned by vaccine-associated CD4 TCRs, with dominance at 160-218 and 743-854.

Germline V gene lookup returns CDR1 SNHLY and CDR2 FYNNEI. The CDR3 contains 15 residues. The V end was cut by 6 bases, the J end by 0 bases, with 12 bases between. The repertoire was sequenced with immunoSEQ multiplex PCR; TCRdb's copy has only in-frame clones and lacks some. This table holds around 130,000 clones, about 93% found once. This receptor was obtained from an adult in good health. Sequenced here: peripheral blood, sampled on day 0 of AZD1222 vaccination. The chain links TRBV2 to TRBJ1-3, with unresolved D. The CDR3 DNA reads TGTGCCAGCAGGGAACATGAGAGCTCTGGAAACACCATATATTTT. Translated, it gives CASREHESSGNTIYF.